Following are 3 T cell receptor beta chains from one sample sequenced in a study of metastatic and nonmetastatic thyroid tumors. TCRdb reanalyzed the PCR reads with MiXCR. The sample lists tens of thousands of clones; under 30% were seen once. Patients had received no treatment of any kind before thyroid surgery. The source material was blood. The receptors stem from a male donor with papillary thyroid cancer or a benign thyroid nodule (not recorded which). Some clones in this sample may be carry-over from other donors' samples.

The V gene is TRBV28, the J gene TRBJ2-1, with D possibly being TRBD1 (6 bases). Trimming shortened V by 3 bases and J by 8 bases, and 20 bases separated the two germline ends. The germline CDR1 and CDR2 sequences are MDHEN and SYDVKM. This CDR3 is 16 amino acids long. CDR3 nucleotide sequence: TGTGCCAGCAGTTTGCCCGTGACAGGTGTTTCGGATGAGCAGTTCTTC. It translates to CASSLPVTGVSDEQFF.

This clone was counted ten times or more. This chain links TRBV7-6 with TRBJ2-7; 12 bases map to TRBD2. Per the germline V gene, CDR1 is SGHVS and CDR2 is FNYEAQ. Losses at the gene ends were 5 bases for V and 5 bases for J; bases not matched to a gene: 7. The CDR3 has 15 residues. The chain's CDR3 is CASSARLAGENEQYF. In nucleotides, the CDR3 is TGTGCCAGCAGCGCCCGACTAGCGGGAGAGAACGAGCAGTACTTC.

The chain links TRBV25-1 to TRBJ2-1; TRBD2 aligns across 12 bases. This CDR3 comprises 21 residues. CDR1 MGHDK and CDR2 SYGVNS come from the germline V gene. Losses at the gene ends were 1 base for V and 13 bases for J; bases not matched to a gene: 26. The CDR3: CASSELNSVVGGTSGSNGQFF. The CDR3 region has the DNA TGTGCCAGCAGTGAATTAAATTCGGTAGTAGGGGGGACTAGCGGGTCCAATGGACAGTTCTTC.